Listed below are T cell receptor beta chains from one sample, sequenced in a study of CD8 T cells in ankylosing spondylitis. TCRdb re-derived calls from the 5' RACE reads in MiXCR, one entry per CDR3 protein. The data contain some 700,000 distinct CDR3 sequences, around a fifth of them singletons. The sequencing input was blood, either unsorted or a sorted T cell fraction (not recorded which). Source of these receptors: a male donor with ankylosing spondylitis. The CDR3 runs from the conserved cysteine through the conserved F or W. Each record gives: clone size, J gene, V gene, CDR3 protein. Rows may omit the clone size; those that give it use once, few, many or a size class.

many TRBJ1-2 TRBV12-3/TRBV12-4 CASSSGTAYNYGYTF
many TRBJ1-2 TRBV5-1 CASSFARDDGYTF
few TRBJ2-5 TRBV12-3/TRBV12-4 CASSLRTVLQETQYF
few TRBJ2-2 TRBV4-3 CASSRTTQGAVGELFF
. TRBJ1-3 TRBV6-5 CASSYKSGWNTIYF
. TRBJ1-5 TRBV20-1 CSASAIQLNQPQHF
. TRBJ2-3 TRBV20-1 CSARDPHGWGGTDTQYF
many TRBJ2-2 TRBV7-6 CASSTRDRGTGELFF
. TRBJ2-3 TRBV20-1 CSAPRPGGATDTQYF
few TRBJ2-2 TRBV6-5 CASSYSRGPGELFF
. TRBJ2-2 TRBV14 CASSRRQASNTGELFF
few TRBJ2-5 TRBV19 CASSQMTGGGETQYF
. TRBJ2-1 TRBV5-4 CASSLGTTADNEQFF
few TRBJ2-3 TRBV5-5 CASILSWRTADTQYF
. TRBJ2-3 TRBV5-1 CASSSGLVTQYF
few TRBJ2-7 TRBV6-2/TRBV6-3 CASSLVRETYEQYF
once TRBJ2-5 TRBV5-1 CASSLVSREAGGTQYF
. TRBJ2-4 TRBV20-1 CSAYRTGKNIQYF
few TRBJ2-3 TRBV5-1 CASSLDGGTVTSTDTQYF
few TRBJ1-2 TRBV7-8 CASSPPTGSDGYTF
few TRBJ1-1 TRBV29-1 CSVRRVGTEAFF
few TRBJ1-5 TRBV5-6 CASSLGQGFQPQHF
few TRBJ2-7 TRBV2 CASRKPGQGYEQYF
few TRBJ1-2 TRBV24-1 CATSDPNRGHGYTF
. TRBJ2-7 TRBV27 CASSLTAGLSYEQYF
few TRBJ2-7 TRBV7-9 CASSSREGSYEQYF
few TRBJ1-2 TRBV27 CATRGQGYYGYTF
. TRBJ1-2 TRBV3-1 CASSRTTGNYGYTF
. TRBJ2-5 TRBV20-1 CRAEETQYF
few TRBJ2-5 TRBV4-1 CASSQSGFDQETQYF
few TRBJ1-1 TRBV5-1 CASRGGMGRNTEAFF
. TRBJ1-1 TRBV12-5 CASATTGENTEAFF
few TRBJ2-2 TRBV6-5 CASSSIPTSYTGELFF
. TRBJ2-1 TRBV14 CASSRHLYNEQFF
few TRBJ2-1 TRBV2 CASRVFSGGSYNEQFF
few TRBJ2-3 TRBV29-1 CSVDREGDTQYF
. TRBJ2-5 TRBV12-3/TRBV12-4 CASSPKGLAGGETQYF
many TRBJ2-3 TRBV12-3/TRBV12-4 CASSLRAAGLSTDTQYF
. TRBJ2-7 TRBV7-2 CASSSGTGTGGGEQYF
. TRBJ1-3 TRBV13 CASSLGQGASGNTIYF
. TRBJ1-6 TRBV25-1 CASSESTGGYSPLHF
. TRBJ1-3 TRBV12-3/TRBV12-4 CASSSPGQGPGNTIYF
. TRBJ2-7 TRBV10-3 CARGRNVYEQYF
. TRBJ1-2 TRBV20-1 CSAGRGGGYTF
. TRBJ2-5 TRBV12-3/TRBV12-4 CASSLSLLETQYF
. TRBJ1-2 TRBV10-2 CASSDGTGTNYGYTF
few TRBJ2-6 TRBV12-3/TRBV12-4 CASSQTSGGSGANVLTF
. TRBJ1-5 TRBV4-1 CASSQQNSNQPQHF
. TRBJ2-3 TRBV6-5 CASSYSSSGDTDTQYF
few TRBJ2-7 TRBV5-1 CASSPGTLLYEQYF
few TRBJ2-3 TRBV20-1 CSVLTAGGANTDTQYF